This section outlines one T cell receptor (beta chain) sequence together with its context. What it recognizes is unknown. This record comes from a study of cytomegalovirus exposure and HLA in healthy donors. Turning to the study itself: Around 81% of 350 to 400 genotyped donors fell in the Caucasian-associated ancestry cluster. Notes on the study in general: Segments of the TCR beta V type were, in most cases, productive about 87% or about 30% of the time in an earlier analysis. Highly shared sequence variants in one cluster were likely a sequencing artifact.

PCR amplification relied on 60 Vbeta primers (plus 13 Jbeta primers). Here immunoSEQ multiplex PCR was the method, and the copy in TCRdb shows in-frame clones only, minus some. Of around 140,000 clones detected, 78% appear once; the ten largest clones hold around 2.5%. This CDR3 region has 15 residues. V shed 7 bases, J shed 5 bases, and the junction held 8 bases outside the gene matches. Germline CDR1 and CDR2: MNHNS and SASEGT. This chain joins TRBV6-1 and TRBJ1-4; TRBD1 agrees at 9 bases. The material sequenced was PBMCs. The receptor was derived from a woman under 30 in good health and CMV-seropositive. CDR3 sequence reads: CASNTMDRGNEKLFF. As DNA, the CDR3 is TGTGCCAGCAATACCATGGACAGGGGAAATGAAAAACTGTTTTTT.